Presented here are 14 T cell receptor beta chains from one specimen sequenced in a study of shared clonotypes between healthy human individuals. TCRdb keeps only in-frame clones here, not all; method: immunoSEQ multiplex PCR. Of 1.4 million or so clones in the sample, less than 99% are singletons; the top ten hold 0.3% to 0.45%. Material: naive CD4+ T cells sorted from blood. Subset given: CD45RA+ positively selected. The source is a man aged 25-40 years in good health.

This CDR3 is CASSLPTDILTF. The CDR3 region has the DNA TGTGCCAGCAGTCTACCGACAGACATCCTCACCTTC. The gene calls are TRBV28 and TRBJ1-2, with D perhaps matching TRBD1 (5 bases). Germline V gene data show CDR1 as MDHEN and CDR2 as SYDVKM. The V and J ends lost 5 bases and 13 bases respectively, with 17 bases between them. The length of the CDR3 is 12 residues.

The chain links TRBV9 to TRBJ2-1; 7 bases align to TRBD2. Per the germline V gene, CDR1 is SGDLS and CDR2 is YYNGEE. There are 15 residues in the CDR3. V shed 3 bases and J 2 bases; nucleotides not matched to a gene: 5. The CDR3 DNA reads TGTGCCAGCAGCGCAGGACTAGATACCTACAATGAGCAGTTCTTC. It is translated as CASSAGLDTYNEQFF.

Written as DNA, the CDR3 is TGTGCCAGCAGTCGGAACTCTGGGGCCAACGTCCTGACTTTC. It codes for CASSRNSGANVLTF. The gene calls are TRBV27 and TRBJ2-6; D not certain. The CDR3 has 14 amino acids. CDR1 and CDR2 (germline): MNHEY, SMNVEV (reference sequence). Between the trimmed V and J ends, which lost 5 bases and 0 bases, there was a span of 5 bases.

The V and J genes are TRBV5-8 and TRBJ1-1; D might be TRBD1 (6 bases). The ends were cut back, 3 bases at V and 3 bases at J, with 15 bases in the middle. This CDR3 region has 15 residues. Germline V gene data show CDR1 as SGHTS and CDR2 as YDEGEE. CDR3 sequence: CASSWRRGKDTEAFF. The DNA for the CDR3 is TGTGCCAGCAGCTGGCGAAGGGGGAAGGACACTGAAGCTTTCTTT.

CDR3 DNA sequence: TGTGCCAGCAGCAAGACTAGCGGGAGACCCTACGAGCAGTACTTC. Its translation is CASSKTSGRPYEQYF. The chain couples TRBV7-9 to TRBJ2-7, with 12 bases lining up with TRBD2. CDR3 size: 15 residues. V lost 5 bases and J lost 2; bases outside the gene matches: 4. Germline CDR1 is SEHNR and CDR2 is FQNEAQ (reference sequence).

The V and J genes are TRBV7-9 and TRBJ2-7, with 10 nucleotides matching TRBD2. Looked up from germline, CDR1 is SEHNR and CDR2 is FQNEAQ (reference sequence). The CDR3 is 17 residues long. J gave up 7 bases and V 2 bases, and 14 bases lay outside the gene matches. The CDR3: CASSLPPLAGVSGEQYF. The CDR3 DNA is TGTGCCAGCAGCTTACCGCCGCTAGCGGGAGTATCGGGGGAGCAGTACTTC.

The V gene is TRBV29-1, the J gene TRBJ1-4, with a possible D match to TRBD1 (6 bases). This CDR3 contains 13 residues. CDR1 is SQVTM, CDR2 ANQGSEA, per germline. V lost 6 bases, J lost 4 bases, and 12 bases lay in between. This CDR3 is CSVPGQSNEKLFF. DNA of the CDR3: TGCAGCGTCCCCGGACAGAGTAATGAAAAACTGTTTTTT.

V is TRBV5-4 and J is TRBJ2-2, with D perhaps TRBD1 or TRBD2 (5 bases each). Germline loops: CDR1 SGHNT, CDR2 YYREEE (reference sequence). The CDR3 spans 15 residues. Trimming stripped 2 bases from V and 1 base from J, with 9 bases between. CDR3 sequence: CASSFRDGNTGELFF. Here the CDR3 DNA reads TGTGCCAGCAGCTTTCGGGACGGGAACACCGGGGAGCTGTTTTTT.

Notes on this clone: The sample contains more than one DNA sequence encoding this CDR3. J is TRBJ2-7 and V is TRBV6-5; no clear D. Trimming removed 4 bases at V and 3 bases at J, with 4 bases between. There are 11 residues in the CDR3. Germline V gene sequence: CDR1 MNHEY, CDR2 SVGAGI. The CDR3 reads CASSSIYEQYF. The CDR3 DNA follows: TGTGCCAGCAGTTCGATCTACGAGCAGTACTTC.

The table lists this clone with a count of one. The chain combines TRBV27 with TRBJ2-7; D perhaps matches TRBD1 (6 bases). CDR3 length: 14 residues. Trimming shortened V by 8 bases and J by 2 bases, and 16 bases separated the two germline ends. CDR1 and CDR2 (germline): MNHEY, SMNVEV (reference sequence). Written as DNA, the CDR3 is TGTGCCAGCGGCAGGGGCTATCAAACCTACGAGCAGTACTTC. The encoded protein is CASGRGYQTYEQYF.

This clone was observed once. This sequence joins TRBV5-1 and TRBJ2-7; a weak D match, TRBD2 (7 bases). V lost 0 bases and J lost 7, with 23 bases in between. CDR1 is SGHRS and CDR2 is YFSETQ in the germline V gene. There are 17 residues in the CDR3. CDR3 nucleotides: TGCGCCAGCAGCTTGGGTCGCTACAGGGAGGGGGAAAGGGAGCAGTACTTC. Translation gives CASSLGRYREGEREQYF.

The chain couples TRBV10-3 to TRBJ1-2; no reliable D call. Per germline, CDR1 ENHRY and CDR2 SYGVKD. Trimming removed 4 bases from V and 4 bases from J, with 10 bases in between. This CDR3 comprises 13 residues. This chain's CDR3 is CAISVQGIYGYTF. In nucleotides, the CDR3 is TGTGCCATCAGTGTACAAGGGATCTATGGCTACACCTTC.

Here the CDR3 reads CASSVTGDEAFF. CDR3 nucleotide sequence: TGTGCCAGCAGCGTGACAGGAGATGAAGCTTTCTTT. V is TRBV9 and J is TRBJ1-1, with D perhaps matching TRBD1 (6 bases). In germline, CDR1 is SGDLS, CDR2 YYNGEE. The CDR3 is 12 amino acids. The ends were cut back, 2 bases at V and 7 bases at J, with 9 bases in the middle.

The genes are TRBV7-9 and TRBJ1-1, with 9 nucleotides matching TRBD1. The J segment lost 7 bases and the V segment lost 5 bases, leaving 14 bases of the junction unmatched. CDR3 length equals 16 residues. Looked up from germline, CDR1 is SEHNR and CDR2 is FQNEAQ (reference sequence). The CDR3 nucleotides are TGTGCCAGCAGCGCGTACAGGGGGCCGACACATGGTGAAGCTTTCTTT. This gives the protein CASSAYRGPTHGEAFF.